These 12 T cell receptor beta chains share one sample of origin, sequenced in a study of cytomegalovirus exposure and HLA in healthy donors. The method was immunoSEQ multiplex PCR; TCRdb's version includes in-frame clones alone and lacks a portion of them. The repertoire holds a few hundred thousand clones, with approximately 90% as singletons. Material for sequencing was PBMCs. These receptors originate from a woman aged 18-29 years in good health and CMV-seronegative.

The genes are TRBV10-2 and TRBJ2-7; D may be TRBD2 (5 bases). Trimming shortened V by 2 bases and J by 7 bases, and 15 bases separated the two germline ends. CDR1 is WSHSY and CDR2 is SAAADI in the germline V gene. The CDR3 sequence is 14 residues long. The CDR3 here is CASSEVTPTREQYF. In DNA, the CDR3 is TGCGCCAGCAGTGAGGTGACCCCCACTAGGGAGCAGTACTTC.

The chain is built from TRBV21-1 and TRBJ2-1; the listed D gene, TRBD2, was not tested against the DNA. TRBV21-1 is termed a pseudogene. The CDR3 has 18 residues. CDR3 DNA: TGTGCCAGCAGCAAGCGAATAATACCGGGGGGAATCAACAATGAGCAGTTCTTC. Residues: CASSKRIIPGGINNEQFF.

The V gene is TRBV11-3, the J gene TRBJ2-5; perhaps TRBD2 as D (7 bases). V was cut by 4 bases and J by 4 bases, with 13 bases left in between. The CDR3 has 14 residues. Germline CDR1 reads SGHNT; CDR2 reads YENEEA. The CDR3 sequence: CASSSYGGRETQYF. In nucleotides, the CDR3 is TGTGCCAGCAGCTCTTACGGGGGGCGAGAGACCCAGTACTTC.

The CDR3 protein is CASSDLVLGELFF. The CDR3, as DNA: TGCGCCAGCAGTGATCTAGTTCTCGGGGAGCTGTTTTTT. The J gene is TRBJ2-2, the V gene TRBV10-1; D gene unclear. The CDR3 contains 13 residues. Germline lookup yields CDR1 WNHNN and CDR2 SYGVQD (reference sequence). V was clipped by 3 bases and J by 7 bases, with 9 bases between them.

This clone appeared once. This CDR3 is also generated by other DNA sequences in the sample. The gene calls are TRBV5-1 and TRBJ2-1; 7 bases match TRBD1. V lost 4 bases to trimming and J lost 0 bases; unmatched junction nucleotides: 4. CDR1 is SGHRS, CDR2 YFSETQ, per germline. This CDR3 contains 15 residues. This CDR3 reads CASSPQGSSYNEQFF. The CDR3 nucleotides read TGCGCCAGCAGCCCACAGGGGAGCTCCTACAATGAGCAGTTCTTC.

The chain couples TRBV18 to TRBJ2-3, with D tentatively TRBD2 (5 bases). This CDR3 is built from 15 residues. Germline CDR1 and CDR2: KGHSH and LQKENI. Trimming left V 0 bases short and J 1 base short, with 8 bases between. In DNA form, the CDR3 reads TGTGCCAGCTCACCACCAGTCGGGGGCACAGATACGCAGTATTTT. Translation: CASSPPVGGTDTQYF.

V is TRBV9 and J is TRBJ2-1; 11 positions match TRBD2. Germline trimming cut 2 bases from V and 14 bases from J; bases unmatched to any gene: 3. CDR1 and CDR2 from the germline V gene are SGDLS and YYNGEE. The CDR3 has 12 amino acids. The CDR3 DNA sequence: TGTGCCAGCAGCGTTAGCGGGAGGGAGAAGTTCTTC. This encodes CASSVSGREKFF.

The chain carries TRBV6-5 and TRBJ2-7; D might be TRBD2 (6 bases). The CDR3 loop spans 13 amino acids. In germline, CDR1 is MNHEY, CDR2 SVGAGI. Trimming removed 8 bases at V and 2 bases at J, with 13 bases between. Here the CDR3 DNA reads TGTGCCAGCCTTGGCGGGATAACCTACGAGCAGTACTTC. Its protein is CASLGGITYEQYF.

This chain links TRBV7-2 with TRBJ2-7; 13 positions match TRBD2. Trimming removed 5 bases from V and 9 bases from J; junction bases left unmatched: 19. CDR3 length equals 18 residues. Germline V gene data show CDR1 as SGHTA and CDR2 as FQGNSA. CDR3 residues: CASSPTSGRAARREGQYF. The CDR3 region has the DNA TGTGCCAGCAGCCCCACTAGCGGGAGGGCGGCACGGAGAGAGGGGCAGTACTTC.

This chain links TRBV2 with TRBJ2-5, with 7 bases aligning to TRBD2. The CDR3 has 15 residues. V lost 8 bases to trimming and J lost 2 bases; unmatched junction nucleotides: 11. Germline lookup yields CDR1 SNHLY and CDR2 FYNNEI. CDR3 sequence: CASAREPRGQETQYF. The CDR3 nucleotides read TGTGCCAGCGCGCGGGAGCCCCGCGGGCAAGAGACCCAGTACTTC.

The chain links TRBV27 to TRBJ2-7; D is perhaps TRBD2 (6 bases). Trimming took off 5 bases at V and 5 bases at J, with 16 bases between the two ends. Per the germline V gene, CDR1 is MNHEY and CDR2 is SMNVEV (reference sequence). The CDR3 length is 14 residues. CDR3 residues: CASSAVGGGNEQYF. The CDR3 DNA sequence: TGTGCCAGCAGTGCCGTTGGGGGAGGAAACGAGCAGTACTTC.

This clone was found a few times. The rearrangement joins TRBV27 to TRBJ2-1; possible D gene TRBD2, 5 bases. Germline V lookup: CDR1 MNHEY, CDR2 SMNVEV (reference sequence). The CDR3 spans 14 residues. V was pared by 7 bases and J by 0 bases, with 10 bases between. CDR3 sequence reads: CASTSGRSYNEQFF. CDR3 coding DNA: TGTGCCAGCACAAGCGGACGCTCCTACAATGAGCAGTTCTTC.